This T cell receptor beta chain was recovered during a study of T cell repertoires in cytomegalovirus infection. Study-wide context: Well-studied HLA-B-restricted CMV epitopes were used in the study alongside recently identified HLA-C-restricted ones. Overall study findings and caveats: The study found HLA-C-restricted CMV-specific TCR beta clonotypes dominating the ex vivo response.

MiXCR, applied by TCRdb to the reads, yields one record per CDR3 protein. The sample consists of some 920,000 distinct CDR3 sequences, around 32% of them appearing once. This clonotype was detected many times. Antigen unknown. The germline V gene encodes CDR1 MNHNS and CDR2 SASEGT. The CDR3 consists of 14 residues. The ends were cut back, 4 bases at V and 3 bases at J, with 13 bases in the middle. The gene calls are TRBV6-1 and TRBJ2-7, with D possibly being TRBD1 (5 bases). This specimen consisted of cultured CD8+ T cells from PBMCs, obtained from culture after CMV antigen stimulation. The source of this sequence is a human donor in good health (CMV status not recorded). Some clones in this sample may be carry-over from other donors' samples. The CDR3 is CASSGGPEFYEQYF. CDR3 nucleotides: TGTGCCAGCAGTGGGGGCCCTGAGTTCTACGAGCAGTACTTC.